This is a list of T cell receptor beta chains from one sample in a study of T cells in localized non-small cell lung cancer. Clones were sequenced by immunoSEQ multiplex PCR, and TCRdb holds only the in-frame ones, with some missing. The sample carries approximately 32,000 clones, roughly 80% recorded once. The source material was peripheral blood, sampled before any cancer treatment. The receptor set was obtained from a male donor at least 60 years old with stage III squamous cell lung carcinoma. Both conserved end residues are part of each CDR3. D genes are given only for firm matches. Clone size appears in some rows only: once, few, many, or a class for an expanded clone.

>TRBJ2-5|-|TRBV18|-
CASSSGQQETQYF
TGTGCCAGCTCATCCGGACAGCAAGAGACCCAGTACTTC
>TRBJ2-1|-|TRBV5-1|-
CASSLGQGPYNEQFF
TGCGCCAGCAGCCTGGGGCAGGGGCCATACAATGAGCAGTTCTTC
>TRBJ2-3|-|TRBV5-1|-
CASTPGSSTDTQYF
TGCGCTAGCACCCCGGGGAGTAGCACAGATACGCAGTATTTT
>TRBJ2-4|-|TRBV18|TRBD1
CASSPPDRLAKNIQYF
TGTGCCAGCTCACCCCCGGACAGGTTAGCCAAAAACATTCAGTACTTC
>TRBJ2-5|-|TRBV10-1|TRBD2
CASPKRLAAPLQETQYF
TGCGCCAGCCCTAAGCGACTAGCGGCCCCCCTCCAAGAGACCCAGTACTTC
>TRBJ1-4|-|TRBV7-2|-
CASSYQVGDEKLFF
TGTGCCAGCAGCTATCAGGTTGGGGATGAAAAACTGTTTTTT
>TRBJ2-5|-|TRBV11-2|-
CASSSTGSQETQYF
TGTGCCAGCAGCTCCACCGGGTCCCAAGAGACCCAGTACTTC
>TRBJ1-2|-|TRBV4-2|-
CASSQDLGDYYGYTF
TGTGCCAGCAGCCAAGATCTGGGGGATTACTATGGCTACACCTTC
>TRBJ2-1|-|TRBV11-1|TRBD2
CASSLAGPPGNEQFF
TGTGCCAGCAGTCTAGCGGGGCCCCCTGGCAATGAGCAGTTCTTC
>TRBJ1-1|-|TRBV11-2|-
CASSLDSSTNTEAFF
TGTGCCAGCAGCTTAGATAGTTCGACGAACACTGAAGCTTTCTTT
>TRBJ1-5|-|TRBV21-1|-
CASRLHWHHQPQHF
TGTGCCAGCAGGCTACATTGGCATCATCAGCCCCAGCATTTT
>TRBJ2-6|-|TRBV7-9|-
CASSTSGMSGANVLTF
TGTGCCAGCAGCACGAGTGGGATGTCTGGGGCCAACGTCCTGACTTTC
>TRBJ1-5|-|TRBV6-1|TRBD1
CASSVQGLSNQPQHF
TGTGCCAGCAGTGTACAGGGGCTGAGCAATCAGCCCCAGCATTTT
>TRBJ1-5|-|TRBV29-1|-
CSVAEGDQPQHF
TGCAGCGTTGCCGAGGGGGATCAGCCCCAGCATTTT
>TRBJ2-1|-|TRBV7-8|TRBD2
CASSPGGGRAFSRGPYNEQFF
TGTGCCAGCAGCCCTGGTGGCGGGAGGGCCTTTAGTCGAGGCCCTTACAATGAGCAGTTCTTC
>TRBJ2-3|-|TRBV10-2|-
CASSLATDTQYF
TGCGCCAGCAGCTTAGCCACAGATACGCAGTATTTT
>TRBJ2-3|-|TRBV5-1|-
CASSLNRASTDTQYF
TGCGCCAGCAGCTTGAACAGGGCTAGCACAGATACGCAGTATTTT
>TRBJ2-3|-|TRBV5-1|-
CASSLGVGGGTDTQYF
TGCGCCAGCAGCTTGGGGGTCGGTGGGGGCACAGATACGCAGTATTTT
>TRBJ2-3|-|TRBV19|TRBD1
CASSPIAGGYADTQYF
TGTGCCAGTAGCCCCATTGCAGGGGGCTACGCAGATACGCAGTATTTT
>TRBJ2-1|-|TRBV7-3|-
CASSSSGIGGEQFF
TGTGCCAGCAGCTCTTCAGGTATAGGTGGTGAGCAGTTCTTC
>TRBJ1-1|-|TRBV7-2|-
CASSPLGLNTEAFF
TGTGCCAGCAGCCCTCTAGGACTGAACACTGAAGCTTTCTTT
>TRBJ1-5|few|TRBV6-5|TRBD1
CASRRTGNQPQHF
TGTGCCAGCAGAAGGACAGGGAATCAGCCCCAGCATTTT
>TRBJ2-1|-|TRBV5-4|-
CASSSPGAQGDEQFF
TGTGCCAGCAGCTCCCCAGGGGCCCAGGGCGATGAGCAGTTCTTC
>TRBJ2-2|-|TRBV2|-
CASSDLGNSGGELFF
TGTGCCAGCAGTGACTTAGGAAATTCGGGCGGGGAGCTGTTTTTT
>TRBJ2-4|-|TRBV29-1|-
CSVVQGAKNIQYF
TGCAGCGTTGTTCAGGGAGCCAAAAACATTCAGTACTTC
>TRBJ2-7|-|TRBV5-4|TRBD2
CASSSGTSGVLTYEQYF
TGTGCCAGCAGCTCCGGGACTAGCGGGGTACTTACCTACGAGCAGTACTTC
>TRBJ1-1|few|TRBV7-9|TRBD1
CASSLQGASTEAFF
TGTGCCAGCAGCTTACAGGGGGCGAGCACTGAAGCTTTCTTT
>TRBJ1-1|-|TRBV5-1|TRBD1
CASSLDRATEAFF
TGCGCCAGCAGCTTAGACAGGGCCACTGAAGCTTTCTTT
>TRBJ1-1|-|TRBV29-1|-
CSVVGPENTEAFF
TGCAGCGTTGTGGGGCCGGAGAACACTGAAGCTTTCTTT
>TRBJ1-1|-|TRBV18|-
CASSPDLNMNTEAFF
TGTGCCAGCTCACCAGACTTAAACATGAACACTGAAGCTTTCTTT
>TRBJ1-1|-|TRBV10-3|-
CAISERSSNTEAFF
TGTGCCATCAGTGAAAGAAGTTCGAACACTGAAGCTTTCTTT
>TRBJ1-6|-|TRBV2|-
CASSRDMSDNSPLHF
TGTGCCAGCAGTCGAGACATGAGCGACAATTCACCCCTCCACTTT
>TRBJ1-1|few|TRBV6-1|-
CASSEPGMNTEAFF
TGTGCCAGCAGTGAGCCAGGGATGAACACTGAAGCTTTCTTT